This entry features one TCR beta chain sequence. Trimming shortened V by 4 bases and J by 2 bases, and 14 bases separated the two germline ends. The CDR3 is 15 amino acids. Germline loops: CDR1 LGHNA, CDR2 YNFKEQ. The PCR employed 60 Vbeta primers together with 13 Jbeta primers. Only in-frame clones appear in the TCRdb table, and some are missing; sequencing was by immunoSEQ multiplex PCR. The table lists 90,000 to 120,000 clones, roughly 85% of them singletons. The source of the sample is a study of cytomegalovirus exposure and HLA in healthy donors. The chain recombines TRBV4-2 with TRBJ1-2; D is perhaps TRBD1 (6 bases). The receptor comes from a woman aged 35 to 49 in good health and CMV-seronegative. The sample taken for sequencing was PBMCs. This CDR3 is CASSPGGRENYGYTF. The CDR3 DNA sequence: TGTGCCAGCAGCCCGGGGGGCAGGGAAAACTATGGCTACACCTTC.